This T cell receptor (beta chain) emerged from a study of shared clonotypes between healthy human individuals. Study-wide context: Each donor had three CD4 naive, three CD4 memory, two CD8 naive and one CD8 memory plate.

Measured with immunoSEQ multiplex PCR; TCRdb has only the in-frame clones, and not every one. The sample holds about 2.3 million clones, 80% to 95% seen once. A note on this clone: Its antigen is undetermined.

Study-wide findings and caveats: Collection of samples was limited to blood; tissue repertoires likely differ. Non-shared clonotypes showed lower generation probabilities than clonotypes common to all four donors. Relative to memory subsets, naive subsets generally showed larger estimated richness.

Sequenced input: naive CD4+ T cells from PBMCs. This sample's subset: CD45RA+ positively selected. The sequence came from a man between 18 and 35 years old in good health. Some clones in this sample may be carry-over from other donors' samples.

The CDR3 is CASSKDRGDGTQYF. CDR3 nucleotides: TGCGCCAGCAGTAAAGACAGGGGAGATGGCACCCAGTACTTC. This chain links TRBV5-1 with TRBJ2-5; TRBD1 matches 8 bases. Trimming cost V 5 bases and J 8 bases; bases outside gene matches: 11. CDR3 length: 14 amino acids. Germline V gene data show CDR1 as SGHRS and CDR2 as YFSETQ.